This TCR beta chain emerged from a study of OX40 agonist ivuxolimab in advanced cancers. Regarding the complete study: Ivuxolimab, which targeted the costimulatory receptor OX40 (CD134), was an agonistic, fully human IgG2 monoclonal antibody. Intravenous ivuxolimab was administered to patients every 2 weeks at six dose levels: 0.01, 0.1, 0.3, 1.5, 3 and 10 mg/kg. Of the 50 or so patients in dose escalation, some 20 had hepatocellular carcinoma, some 15 had melanoma, 9 had renal cell carcinoma and 9 had head and neck cancer. The dose-escalation cohort was about 83% male with a mean age of approximately 60 years, ranging from roughly 23 to 90. Patients were allowed to have had prior anti-PD-1, anti-PD-L1 or anti-CTLA-4 therapy, and around two fifths of the dose-escalation patients had been treated with checkpoint inhibitors. Partial responses occurred in three dose-escalation patients: two with cutaneous melanoma and one with hepatocellular carcinoma. The purpose of peripheral TCRbeta sequencing was to test whether ivuxolimab changed TCR sequence diversity and led to clonal T-cell expansion. The paper reports the monotherapy dose-escalation portion (N of about 54 patients) of the phase I ivuxolimab trial. General findings and caveats noted by the study authors: At doses of 0.1 to 3.0 mg/kg, clonal expansion of both CD4+ and CD8+ T cells in blood was seen between baseline and week 6. Antigen specificity was not determined for the clonally expanded peripheral T cells. After ivuxolimab, expanded clones were on average more numerous among CD8+ T cells than among CD4+ T cells. In the 0.1-3.0 mg/kg groups, partial responders had among the lowest normalized peripheral clonal expansion, particularly in CD8+ T cells. Low levels of normalized T-cell clonal expansion were also seen in some patients who did not respond.

This clone showed up just a few times. The specificity of this receptor is unknown. No quality values exist for individual bases; no much larger clone is one base distant. For sequencing of the TCRbeta CDR3 region, genomic DNA was extracted from the sorted cells. TCRbeta CDR3 regions were sequenced using the immunoSEQ Assay. What TCRdb holds here is the immuneACCESS table cut down to in-frame rearrangements. Part of the clones is not present; checked against another copy, under half of the missing clones reflect an unresolved V gene, and the others are unexplained. The table for this sample lists just over 14,000 clones; 80% of them were counted only once. The leading ten clones occupy 30% to 40% of the sample. Patients with a history of autoimmune disease or receiving systemic immunosuppression were excluded from the trial. Peripheral blood for TCR sequencing was collected from all dose cohorts at baseline, on cycle 4 day 1, and on cycle 7 day 1. Samples were obtained from an open-label, multicenter, first-in-human phase I dose-escalation trial of ivuxolimab. Adults with locally advanced or metastatic head and neck squamous cell, hepatocellular, melanoma or renal cell carcinoma were enrolled in the trial. Before TCR sequencing, CD4+ and CD8+ T cells were separately sorted from peripheral blood.

Specimen: CD4+ or CD8+ T cells sorted from blood, collected in a trial of the OX40 agonist ivuxolimab. This receptor was identified in an adult with an advanced solid tumor such as melanoma, head and neck, liver or kidney cancer.

Here is the DNA: TGTGCCAGCAGCTTAGCGGGCAGGCCGTTGAACACTGAAGCTTTCTTT. This codes for CASSLAGRPLNTEAFF. Recombination linked TRBV7-9 to TRBJ1-1; the D gene assignment is ambiguous. CDR1 SEHNR and CDR2 FQNEAQ were looked up in the germline V gene (reference sequence). Spanning cysteine to phenylalanine, the CDR3 consists of 16 amino acids. CDR3 DNA is the only sequence kept; it has 48 bases, read in frame from the first base. V loses 0 bases of germline sequence and J loses 0 bases, and the interval between the two ends is 11 bases.